Each of the 32 T cell receptor beta chains below was sequenced from the same sample in a study of blood T cell repertoires in COVID-19. Produced via immunoSEQ multiplex PCR; TCRdb's table is partial and in-frame only. The profile covers around 15,000 clones, with around 91% appearing a single time and approximately 4.3% taken by the ten largest. The material sequenced was peripheral blood. The receptors were sampled from a man between 60 and 75 years old with active COVID-19.

V is TRBV24-1 and J is TRBJ2-3; D gene uncertain. The CDR3 totals 16 residues. Trimming left V 2 bases short and J 3 bases short, with 14 bases between. Germline V gene sequence: CDR1 KGHDR, CDR2 SFDVKD. CDR3: CATSDSIPRSTDTQYF. As DNA, the CDR3 is TGTGCCACCAGTGATTCGATACCTCGGTCAACAGATACGCAGTATTTT.

This clone has more than one count but fewer than ten. The gene calls are TRBV2 and TRBJ2-4; TRBD2 is a possible D gene (8 bases). Trimming left V 7 bases short and J 5 bases short, with 18 bases between. The germline CDR1 and CDR2 sequences are SNHLY and FYNNEI. This CDR3 has 15 amino acids. For the CDR3, the DNA is TGTGCCAGCATCCTCACGGGAGGGGGCCAAAACATTCAGTACTTC. This sequence encodes CASILTGGGQNIQYF.

The rearrangement links TRBV9 to TRBJ1-1; TRBD1 agrees at 7 bases. The CDR3 spans 15 residues. The trim removed 2 bases at V and 4 bases at J, leaving 8 bases unmatched. Germline-derived CDR1 and CDR2 are SGDLS and YYNGEE. CDR3 sequence: CASSVIGGRGTEAFF. In nucleotides, the CDR3 is TGTGCCAGCAGCGTTATAGGGGGCCGAGGCACTGAAGCTTTCTTT.

The chain has TRBV29-1 and TRBJ2-2, with 7 bases fitting TRBD2. Germline V CDR1 and CDR2: SQVTM, ANQGSEA. Trimming cost V 6 bases and J 8 bases; bases outside gene matches: 6. The CDR3 spans 12 residues. CDR3 region: CSVSPGGGELFF. The CDR3, as DNA: TGCAGCGTCTCGCCGGGGGGAGGGGAGCTGTTTTTT.

V is TRBV7-8 and J is TRBJ1-6; D is undetermined. The germline V and J ends were trimmed by 1 base and 7 bases, with 8 bases remaining between them. Germline V gives CDR1 SGHVS, CDR2 FQNEAQ. This CDR3 is built from 14 residues. The CDR3 loop is CASSLGHLNSPLHF. DNA for the CDR3: TGTGCCAGCAGCTTAGGGCACCTCAATTCACCCCTCCACTTT.

This chain connects TRBV3-1 (or the pseudogene TRBV3-2) to TRBJ1-6; D is perhaps TRBD1 (5 bases). CDR3 length equals 15 residues. V was shortened by 4 bases and J by 7 bases, with 14 bases between the two germline ends. The V gene's germline CDR1 is LGHDT and CDR2 YNNKEL (reference sequence). For the CDR3, the DNA is TGTGCCAGCAGCCCCGGGGGGGGTGAAAATTCACCCCTCCACTTT. Translated: CASSPGGGENSPLHF.

The chain has TRBV6-5 and TRBJ2-1; 9 bases agree with TRBD1. This CDR3 has 14 amino acids. J lost 7 bases, V lost 8 bases, and 9 bases had no gene match. Germline CDR1 MNHEY, CDR2 SVGAGI. This CDR3 is CASSLGTGINEQFF. CDR3 DNA: TGTGCCAGCTCTCTCGGGACAGGGATTAATGAGCAGTTCTTC.

The chain combines TRBV5-1 with TRBJ2-2, with D possibly matching TRBD1 (5 bases). V was pared by 1 base and J by 4 bases, with 14 bases between. Germline CDR1 is SGHRS and CDR2 is YFSETQ. CDR3 length equals 16 residues. The CDR3 sequence is CASSLWGVSVTGELFF. As DNA, the CDR3 is TGCGCCAGCAGCTTGTGGGGCGTAAGCGTCACCGGGGAGCTGTTTTTT.

The genes are TRBV7-8 and TRBJ2-7; 14 bases align to TRBD2. Germline CDR1 and CDR2: SGHVS and FQNEAQ. J lost 0 bases, V lost 7 bases, and 5 bases had no gene match. The CDR3 length is 16 residues. The CDR3 DNA reads as TGTGCCAGCACCGGACTAGCGGGGGGTCTCTCCTACGAGCAGTACTTC. This encodes CASTGLAGGLSYEQYF. The variable domain in full, completed from reference TRBV7-8 and TRBJ2-7, reads GAGVSQSPRYKVAKRGQDVALRCDPISGHVSLFWYQQALGQGPEFLTYFQNEAQLDKSGLPSDRFFAERPEGSVSTLKIQRTQQEDSAVYLCASTGLAGGLSYEQYFGPGTRLTVT.

This clone has only one observation. The chain combines TRBV5-8 with TRBJ2-3, with D tentatively TRBD1 (5 bases). The V end lost 2 bases, the J end lost 2 bases, and 12 bases lay between the germline ends. The CDR3 is 15 residues long. The germline gives CDR1 SGHTS, CDR2 YDEGEE. The CDR3 region is CASSFYPTATDTQYF. CDR3 in DNA: TGTGCCAGCAGCTTTTATCCGACAGCCACAGATACGCAGTATTTT.

The chain couples TRBV4-2 to TRBJ1-2; TRBD1 matches 8 bases. Losses at the gene ends were 3 bases for V and 4 bases for J; bases not matched to a gene: 4. Germline V lookup: CDR1 LGHNA, CDR2 YNFKEQ. The CDR3 sequence is 14 residues long. In DNA, the CDR3 is TGTGCCAGCAGCCAGAGAGGACAGGGCTATGGCTACACCTTC. Its protein is CASSQRGQGYGYTF.

The J gene is TRBJ2-3, the V gene TRBV18, with TRBD1 matching 7 bases. CDR1 is KGHSH, CDR2 LQKENI, per germline. The length of the CDR3 is 17 residues. The V gene end was trimmed by 0 bases and the J gene end by 4 bases; junction bases not matched to a gene: 10. CDR3 nucleotides: TGTGCCAGCTCACCACCGACTAACAGGGGTCGCGCAGATACGCAGTATTTT. It yields the protein CASSPPTNRGRADTQYF.

The genes are TRBV28 and TRBJ2-7, with D unclear. Germline CDR1 reads MDHEN; CDR2 reads SYDVKM. The CDR3 length is 11 residues. V was pared by 4 bases and J by 4 bases, with 5 bases between. The CDR3 bases are TGTGCCAGCAGTTACAAATACGAGCAGTACTTC. As protein: CASSYKYEQYF.

The V and J genes are TRBV7-8 and TRBJ2-3; TRBD2 matches at 13 bases. Looked up from germline, CDR1 is SGHVS and CDR2 is FQNEAQ. V lost 1 base to trimming and J lost 4 bases; unmatched junction nucleotides: 2. This CDR3 comprises 16 residues. This chain's CDR3 is CASSLGLAGGADTQYF. The CDR3, as DNA: TGTGCCAGCAGCTTAGGACTAGCGGGGGGCGCAGATACGCAGTATTTT.

V and J are TRBV24-1 and TRBJ1-4; tentatively, D is TRBD1 (5 bases). The ends were cut back, 4 bases at V and 5 bases at J, with 16 bases in the middle. The germline gives CDR1 KGHDR, CDR2 SFDVKD. The CDR3 consists of 16 residues. CDR3 nucleotides: TGTGCCACCAGTGACCCTGGGCAGGGTGGGAATGAAAAACTGTTTTTT. Translated: CATSDPGQGGNEKLFF.

V gene TRBV5-1 combines with J gene TRBJ2-6; 7 bases match TRBD1. The germline CDR1 and CDR2 sequences are SGHRS and YFSETQ. V dropped 3 bases and J dropped 1; count of bases not matched to a gene: 1. The CDR3 is made up of 15 amino acids. CDR3 nucleotides: TGCGCCAGCAGCTCGACAGGGTCTGGGGCCAACGTCCTGACTTTC. This codes for CASSSTGSGANVLTF.

This chain uses TRBV10-3 with TRBJ2-7, with D perhaps matching TRBD2 (5 bases). Trimming cost V 3 bases and J 5 bases, with 8 bases left between them. CDR3 length: 12 amino acids. Germline assignment: CDR1 ENHRY and CDR2 SYGVKD. CDR3 bases: TGTGCCATCAGTGATCACGGGGACGAGCAGTACGTC. This gives the protein CAISDHGDEQYV.

The gene calls are TRBV6-5 and TRBJ2-7, with 8 positions matching TRBD2. Germline V gene lookup returns CDR1 MNHEY and CDR2 SVGAGI. V gave up 8 bases and J gave up 2 bases; unmatched junction bases: 5. CDR3 length: 13 amino acids. As DNA, the CDR3 is TGTGCCAGCGGACTGCGGGAGGCCTACGAGCAGTACGTC. Its translation: CASGLREAYEQYV.

The chain recombines TRBV4-1 with TRBJ1-1; TRBD1 matches 9 bases. The CDR3 extends over 15 amino acids. Germline V gene lookup returns CDR1 MGHRA and CDR2 YSYEKL. The V gene end was trimmed by 1 base and the J gene end by 1 base; junction bases not matched to a gene: 1. CDR3 region: CASSQGQGGNTEAFF. CDR3 DNA sequence: TGCGCCAGCAGCCAAGGACAGGGGGGGAACACTGAAGCTTTCTTT.

This chain links TRBV28 with TRBJ1-2, with 9 nucleotides matching TRBD1. In germline, CDR1 is MDHEN, CDR2 SYDVKM. The CDR3 runs 15 residues. Trimming cost V 7 bases and J 9 bases; bases outside gene matches: 15. The CDR3 is CASTLPKEGQGRYTF. The CDR3 DNA is TGTGCCAGCACCCTACCGAAGGAGGGACAGGGCCGCTACACCTTC.

In DNA form, the CDR3 reads TGTGCCAGCTCACCAGGGACAGGGGATACAGATACGCAGTATTTT. It translates to CASSPGTGDTDTQYF. J is TRBJ2-3 and V is TRBV18; 10 positions agree with TRBD1. Germline V CDR1 and CDR2: KGHSH, LQKENI. The CDR3 totals 15 residues. Trimming cost V 2 bases and J 3 bases; bases outside gene matches: 2.

As for this clone: One junction end disagrees with the germline gene, perhaps due to a read error. V usage is TRBV27 and J usage is TRBJ2-3, with TRBD2 matching 11 bases. The CDR3 is 16 residues long. From germline, CDR1 is MNHEY and CDR2 SMNVEV (reference sequence). CDR3 sequence: CASSLNSGGATGTQYF. The CDR3 coding sequence is TGTGCCAGCAGCCTAAATAGCGGGGGGGCGACAGGTACGCAGTATTTT.

In its sample, this clone was seen once. The rearrangement uses TRBV21-1 and TRBJ2-3; TRBD1 was called by the table and not checked on the DNA. TRBV21-1 is a recognized pseudogene. This CDR3 is built from 14 residues. The CDR3 region has the DNA TGTGCCAGCAGCAAAGCGCAGGGCACAGATACGCAGTATTTT. The encoded protein is CASSKAQGTDTQYF.

The chain joins TRBV10-1 to TRBJ2-2; no clear D. The germline V gene has CDR1 WNHNN and CDR2 SYGVQD (reference sequence). There are 14 residues in the CDR3. Trimming took 4 bases from V and 5 from J, leaving 11 bases between them. CDR3 region: CASSAGSSTGELFF. The CDR3 DNA follows: TGCGCCAGCAGTGCGGGTTCGTCTACCGGGGAGCTGTTTTTT.

The chain joins TRBV3-1 (or the pseudogene TRBV3-2) to TRBJ2-2, with D unresolved. Germline CDR1 and CDR2: LGHDT and YNNKEL (reference sequence). Trimming took off 0 bases at V and 6 bases at J, with 11 bases between the two ends. The CDR3 totals 15 residues. The CDR3 protein is CASSQDYIGAGELFF. CDR3 sequence (DNA): TGTGCCAGCAGCCAAGATTATATAGGAGCCGGGGAGCTGTTTTTT.

This chain's CDR3 is CASSLGRGDEQFF. The CDR3 coding sequence is TGTGCCAGCAGCCTAGGAAGGGGCGATGAGCAGTTCTTC. The J gene is TRBJ2-1, the V gene TRBV3-1 (or the pseudogene TRBV3-2), with a tentative D call TRBD1 (5 bases). The germline V gene has CDR1 LGHDT and CDR2 YNNKEL (reference sequence). The CDR3 sequence is 13 residues long. The V end lost 4 bases, the J end lost 8 bases, and 12 bases lay between the germline ends.

The chain combines TRBV11-1 with TRBJ2-1, with D perhaps TRBD1 (6 bases). Germline V gene data show CDR1 as SGHAT and CDR2 as FQDESV (reference sequence). V was cut by 8 bases and J by 1 base, with 15 bases left in between. This CDR3 spans 15 amino acids. The DNA of the CDR3 is TGTGCCAGCGAGGCACAGGGCTTTTCCTACAATGAGCAGTTCTTC. This gives the protein CASEAQGFSYNEQFF.

CDR3 bases: TGTGCCAGCAGTATAACAGAATTAACTAACTATGGCTACACCTTC. It encodes CASSITELTNYGYTF. The chain uses TRBV2 and TRBJ1-2; D call uncertain. The CDR3 is made up of 15 amino acids. Looked up from germline, CDR1 is SNHLY and CDR2 is FYNNEI. Trimming left V 5 bases short and J 0 bases short, with 13 bases between.

The CDR3 DNA follows: TGTGCCAGCAGCTCGCCAGGGAAGGGGACTGAAGCTTTCTTT. Its translation: CASSSPGKGTEAFF. The chain employs TRBV5-4 and TRBJ1-1, with a possible D match to TRBD1 (5 bases). Trimming took off 3 bases at V and 5 bases at J, with 14 bases between the two ends. Germline CDR1 is SGHNT and CDR2 is YYREEE (reference sequence). This CDR3 contains 14 residues.

This clone was picked up a small number of times. The chain combines TRBV20-1 with TRBJ2-7, with TRBD1 as a possible D gene (5 bases). The V end lost 6 bases, the J end lost 4 bases, and 10 bases lay between the germline ends. The germline gives CDR1 DFQATT, CDR2 SNEGSKA (reference sequence). This CDR3 is built from 11 residues. The CDR3 region has the DNA TGCAGTGCCGACAGCATATACGAGCAGTACGTC. Translation: CSADSIYEQYV.

V gene TRBV7-9 combines with J gene TRBJ1-6; perhaps TRBD1 as D (5 bases). This CDR3 is 15 amino acids long. V shed 4 bases and J shed 7 bases, with 14 bases lying between them. Germline V lookup: CDR1 SEHNR, CDR2 FQNEAQ (reference sequence). In DNA, the CDR3 is TGTGCCAGCAGCTCCCTTGCACAGGCAAATTCACCCCTCCACTTT. It is translated as CASSSLAQANSPLHF. The full variable domain, completed using reference TRBV7-9 and TRBJ1-6, is DTGVSQNPRHKITKRGQNVTFRCDPISEHNRLYWYRQTLGQGPEFLTYFQNEAQLEKSRLLSDRFSAERPKGSFSTLEIQRTEQGDSAMYLCASSSLAQANSPLHFGNGTRLTVT.

In this sample, this clone turned up a few times. The same CDR3 can be traced to other DNA sequences in this sample. The V gene is TRBV5-1, the J gene TRBJ1-3, with 8 bases aligning to TRBD1. The CDR3 totals 14 residues. J was trimmed by 4 bases and V by 5 bases; bases with no gene match: 5. Germline V gene data show CDR1 as SGHRS and CDR2 as YFSETQ. In DNA form, the CDR3 reads TGCGCCAGCAGGGACAGGGCGGCCGGAAACACCATATATTTT. Protein sequence: CASRDRAAGNTIYF. Full variable domain (missing parts from reference TRBV5-1 and TRBJ1-3): KAGVTQTPRYLIKTRGQQVTLSCSPISGHRSVSWYQQTPGQGLQFLFEYFSETQRNKGNFPGRFSGRQFSNSRSEMNVSTLELGDSALYLCASRDRAAGNTIYFGEGSWLTVV.